One sample yielded the 18 T cell receptor beta chains listed below, sequenced in a study of shared clonotypes between healthy human individuals. TCRdb's table, derived via immunoSEQ multiplex PCR, lists solely in-frame clones and lacks some. The table shows roughly 1 million clones, with around three quarters occurring only once. Sequenced material: memory CD4+ T cells from PBMCs. Noted subset: CD45RA-negative fraction. The receptors were sampled from a man aged 18-30 years in good health. Some clones in this sample may be carry-over from other donors' samples.

This clone was detected only once. This chain links TRBV4-2 with TRBJ2-5; maybe TRBD2 (5 bases). CDR3 length: 15 amino acids. Germline-derived CDR1 and CDR2 are LGHNA and YNFKEQ. V was pared by 4 bases and J by 4 bases, with 16 bases between. CDR3: CASSPPFGERETQYF. The CDR3 nucleotides read TGTGCCAGCAGCCCCCCCTTCGGGGAAAGAGAGACCCAGTACTTC.

Worth noting for this clone: A much larger clone lies a single base off, so this may be a read error. This same CDR3 is encoded by further DNA sequences in the sample. The chain links TRBV30 to TRBJ2-7, with 7 bases that match TRBD2. J gave up 7 bases and V 2 bases, and 2 bases lay outside the gene matches. The CDR3 spans 11 residues. The germline CDR1 and CDR2 sequences are GTSNPN and SVGIG (reference sequence). The CDR3, as DNA: TGTGCCTGGAGTTGGGGAGGGGAGCAGTACTTC. It codes for CAWSWGGEQYF. Together with reference TRBV30 and TRBJ2-7, the CDR3 gives the full variable domain: SQTIHQWPATLVQPVGSPLSLECTVEGTSNPNLYWYRQAAGRGLQLLFYSVGIGQISSEVPQNLSASRPQDRQFILSSKKLLLSDSGFYLCAWSWGGEQYFGPGTRLTVT.

This clone appeared a few times. The chain links TRBV9 to TRBJ2-3; 10 nucleotides line up with TRBD2. The J segment lost 4 bases and the V segment lost 4 bases, leaving 15 bases of the junction unmatched. The germline V gene has CDR1 SGDLS and CDR2 YYNGEE. The CDR3 has 18 amino acids. CDR3 protein: CASSSRGSGGRGPDTQYF. The CDR3 DNA reads as TGTGCCAGCAGCTCCCGGGGTAGCGGGGGGCGGGGCCCAGATACGCAGTATTTT.

The rearrangement joins TRBV7-3 to TRBJ2-1, with 8 bases identical to TRBD1. The CDR3 loop spans 14 amino acids. Looked up from germline, CDR1 is SGHTA and CDR2 is FQGTGA. V shed 5 bases and J 9 bases; nucleotides not matched to a gene: 9. In nucleotides, the CDR3 is TGTGCCAGCAGCCTTACCCAGGGGGCGCTTGAGCAGTTCTTC. Residues: CASSLTQGALEQFF.

This chain connects TRBV28 to TRBJ2-3; 7 bases line up with TRBD1. CDR1 is MDHEN and CDR2 is SYDVKM in the germline V gene. The CDR3 length is 14 residues. After removal of 11 bases from V and 2 bases from J, the junction contained 10 bases not matched to a gene. In DNA form, the CDR3 reads TGTGCCGGACGAACAGGGGCTAACACAGATACGCAGTATTTT. Amino acid sequence: CAGRTGANTDTQYF.

This clone was observed a few times. As DNA, the CDR3 is TGTGCCAGCGCGGGACTAGCGGGATTTAGAGAGACCCAGTACTTC. Translation: CASAGLAGFRETQYF. J is TRBJ2-5 and V is TRBV4-2, with 13 nucleotides matching TRBD2. CDR1 LGHNA and CDR2 YNFKEQ come from the germline V gene. With V trimmed by 8 bases and J by 4 bases, 7 bases remained unmatched. The CDR3 loop spans 15 amino acids.

The rearrangement links TRBV7-6 to TRBJ1-6; TRBD1 is a possible D gene (6 bases). The length of the CDR3 is 17 residues. V was cut by 1 base and J by 2 bases, with 12 bases left in between. CDR1 is SGHVS and CDR2 is FNYEAQ in the germline V gene. CDR3 nucleotide sequence: TGTGCCAGCAGCTTAGAACAGGGAGGGACCTATAATTCACCCCTCCACTTT. Encoded protein: CASSLEQGGTYNSPLHF. The variable domain in full, completed from reference TRBV7-6 and TRBJ1-6, reads GAGVSQSPRYKVTKRGQDVALRCDPISGHVSLYWYRQALGQGPEFLTYFNYEAQQDKSGLPNDRFSAERPEGSISTLTIQRTEQRDSAMYRCASSLEQGGTYNSPLHFGNGTRLTVT.

This chain links TRBV19 with TRBJ2-5, with a possible D match to TRBD2 (6 bases). Germline V CDR1 and CDR2: LNHDA, SQIVND (reference sequence). The CDR3 runs 14 residues. The V end lost 4 bases, the J end lost 1 base, and 10 bases lay between the germline ends. In nucleotides, the CDR3 is TGTGCCAGTAGTAAGGGACTGAGCCAAGAGACCCAGTACTTC. Encoded protein: CASSKGLSQETQYF.

The V and J genes are TRBV7-9 and TRBJ2-2; D is uncertain. In germline, CDR1 is SEHNR, CDR2 FQNEAQ (reference sequence). The ends were cut back, 1 base at V and 2 bases at J, with 8 bases in the middle. The CDR3 length is 15 residues. The CDR3 loop reads CASSLGRLNTGELFF. For the CDR3, the DNA is TGTGCCAGCAGCTTAGGACGGCTCAACACCGGGGAGCTGTTTTTT.

The rearrangement joins TRBV30 to TRBJ2-7, with a possible D match to TRBD1 (6 bases). The V end lost 3 bases, the J end lost 2 bases, and 14 bases lay between the germline ends. The CDR3 runs 14 residues. Germline CDR1 GTSNPN, CDR2 SVGIG (reference sequence). For the CDR3, the DNA is TGTGCCTGGAGCGGCAGGGGCCGAGCCTACGAGCAGTACTTC. Amino acid sequence: CAWSGRGRAYEQYF.

This clone was seen a few times. This chain uses TRBV7-3 with TRBJ2-3; D not certain. Trimming took off 5 bases at V and 5 bases at J, with 11 bases between the two ends. CDR3 length equals 13 residues. Looked up from germline, CDR1 is SGHTA and CDR2 is FQGTGA. The CDR3 DNA reads TGTGCCAGCAGCCTAGGGTCTGGAGATACGCAGTATTTT. It codes for CASSLGSGDTQYF. The full variable domain, completed using reference TRBV7-3 and TRBJ2-3, is GAGVSQTPSNKVTEKGKYVELRCDPISGHTALYWYRQSLGQGPEFLIYFQGTGAADDSGLPNDRFFAVRPEGSVSTLKIQRTERGDSAVYLCASSLGSGDTQYFGPGTRLTVL.

This clone was seen a handful of times. The chain is built from TRBV19 and TRBJ2-2; maybe TRBD1 (6 bases). In germline, CDR1 is LNHDA, CDR2 SQIVND (reference sequence). Trimming shortened V by 4 bases and J by 1 base, and 10 bases separated the two germline ends. This CDR3 region has 15 residues. This CDR3 is CASSKTGGNTGELFF. The DNA for the CDR3 is TGTGCCAGTAGTAAGACAGGAGGGAACACCGGGGAGCTGTTTTTT.

The J gene is TRBJ2-7, the V gene TRBV19; tentative D call: TRBD2 (5 bases). V lost 1 base, J lost 6 bases, and 10 bases lay in between. Germline V lookup: CDR1 LNHDA, CDR2 SQIVND (reference sequence). The CDR3 is 13 amino acids. CDR3 region: CASSIVSRGEQYF. In DNA form, the CDR3 reads TGTGCCAGTAGTATAGTTTCTCGGGGCGAGCAGTACTTC.

The chain links TRBV7-2 to TRBJ2-1, with D perhaps matching TRBD2 (5 bases). The CDR3 consists of 15 residues. In germline, CDR1 is SGHTA, CDR2 FQGNSA. Trimming took 4 bases from V and 3 from J, leaving 13 bases between them. CDR3 nucleotides: TGTGCCAGCAGCTCCGCCCTTAGCGACTACAATGAGCAGTTCTTC. Its protein is CASSSALSDYNEQFF.

The rearrangement joins TRBV7-2 to TRBJ1-5; unclear D gene. Germline V lookup: CDR1 SGHTA, CDR2 FQGNSA. This CDR3 region has 15 residues. V lost 5 bases, J lost 0 bases, and 11 bases lay in between. CDR3 amino acids: CASSPQVYSNQPQHF. CDR3 bases: TGTGCCAGCAGCCCGCAGGTTTATAGCAATCAGCCCCAGCATTTT.

The V and J genes are TRBV19 and TRBJ1-1; tentative D call: TRBD1 (5 bases). Germline CDR1 LNHDA, CDR2 SQIVND (reference sequence). The V gene lost 5 bases and the J gene lost 0 bases, with 7 bases spanning the gap. The CDR3 loop spans 13 amino acids. CDR3 amino acids: CASSDRLNTEAFF. CDR3 nucleotide sequence: TGTGCCAGTAGTGACAGATTGAACACTGAAGCTTTCTTT.

This sequence joins TRBV28 and TRBJ1-1; D gene uncertain. Trimming left V 4 bases short and J 0 bases short, with 15 bases between. CDR3 length equals 16 residues. Germline V gene data show CDR1 as MDHEN and CDR2 as SYDVKM. In DNA form, the CDR3 reads TGTGCCAGCAGTTCCCCCCCACGGCTGTTGAACACTGAAGCTTTCTTT. Translated: CASSSPPRLLNTEAFF.

In this sample, this clone turned up many times. J is TRBJ2-7 and V is TRBV11-2, with no clear D. Trimming pared 3 bases from V and 7 bases from J, leaving 13 bases between. The CDR3 is made up of 13 amino acids. Germline CDR1 reads SGHAT; CDR2 reads FQNNGV. The CDR3 reads CASSFVRGSEQYF. The CDR3 DNA reads as TGTGCCAGCAGCTTTGTTCGAGGCTCGGAGCAGTACTTC.